The 4 T cell receptor beta chains listed next were all sequenced from one sample in a study of blood T cell repertoires in COVID-19. Clones were read by immunoSEQ multiplex PCR, and TCRdb kept only the in-frame ones, dropping some. The data show about 280,000 clones, with approximately 85% seen just once and roughly 13% held by the top ten. The specimen sequenced was peripheral blood. These receptor sequences come from a human donor in a cohort sampled during active COVID-19.

The CDR3 protein is CASSSTGGEYEQYF. The CDR3 DNA follows: TGTGCCAGCTCATCTACCGGCGGAGAATACGAGCAGTACTTC. This sequence joins TRBV18 and TRBJ2-7; D remains unclear. This CDR3 contains 14 residues. The V end was cut by 5 bases, the J end by 4 bases, with 15 bases between. Germline lookup yields CDR1 KGHSH and CDR2 LQKENI.

The chain employs TRBV2 and TRBJ2-3; possibly TRBD1 for D (5 bases). The germline CDR1 and CDR2 sequences are SNHLY and FYNNEI. This CDR3 spans 14 amino acids. Trimming removed 4 bases from V and 1 base from J, with 9 bases in between. For the CDR3, the DNA is TGTGCCAGCAGTGGCGGACACCGCACAGATACGCAGTATTTT. This encodes CASSGGHRTDTQYF.

The V and J genes are TRBV18 and TRBJ2-7, with no clear D. The CDR3 sequence is 11 residues long. V was trimmed by 1 base and J by 5 bases, leaving 3 bases between them. Germline V gives CDR1 KGHSH, CDR2 LQKENI. CDR3 DNA: TGTGCCAGCTCACCACGAGACGAGCAGTACTTC. This translates into CASSPRDEQYF.

This chain joins TRBV3-1 (or the pseudogene TRBV3-2) and TRBJ2-7, with 8 positions matching TRBD2. The CDR3 sequence is 14 residues long. Unmatched junction bases numbered 7, after V lost 3 bases and J lost 6 bases. Germline CDR1 reads LGHDT; CDR2 reads YNNKEL (reference sequence). CDR3 DNA sequence: TGTGCCAGCAGCCAGGGAGCGGGAGTTAGCGAGCAGTACTTC. Translated: CASSQGAGVSEQYF.